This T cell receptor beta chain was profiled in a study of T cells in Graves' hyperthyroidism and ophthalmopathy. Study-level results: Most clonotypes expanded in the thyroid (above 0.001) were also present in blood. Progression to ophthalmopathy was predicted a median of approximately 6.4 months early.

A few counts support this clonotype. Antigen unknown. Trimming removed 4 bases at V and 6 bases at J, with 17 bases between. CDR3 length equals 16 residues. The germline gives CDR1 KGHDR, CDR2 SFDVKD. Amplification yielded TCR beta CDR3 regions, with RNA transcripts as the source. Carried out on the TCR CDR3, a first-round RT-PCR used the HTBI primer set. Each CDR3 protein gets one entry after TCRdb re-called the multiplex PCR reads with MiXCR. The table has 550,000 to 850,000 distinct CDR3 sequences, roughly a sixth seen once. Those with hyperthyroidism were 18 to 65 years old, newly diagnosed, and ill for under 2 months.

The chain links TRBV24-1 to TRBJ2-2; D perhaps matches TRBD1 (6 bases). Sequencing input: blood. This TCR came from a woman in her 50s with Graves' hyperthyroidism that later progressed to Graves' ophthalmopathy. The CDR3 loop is CATSEWDGGQAGELFF. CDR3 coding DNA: TGTGCCACCAGTGAGTGGGATGGGGGCCAGGCCGGGGAGCTGTTTTTT.